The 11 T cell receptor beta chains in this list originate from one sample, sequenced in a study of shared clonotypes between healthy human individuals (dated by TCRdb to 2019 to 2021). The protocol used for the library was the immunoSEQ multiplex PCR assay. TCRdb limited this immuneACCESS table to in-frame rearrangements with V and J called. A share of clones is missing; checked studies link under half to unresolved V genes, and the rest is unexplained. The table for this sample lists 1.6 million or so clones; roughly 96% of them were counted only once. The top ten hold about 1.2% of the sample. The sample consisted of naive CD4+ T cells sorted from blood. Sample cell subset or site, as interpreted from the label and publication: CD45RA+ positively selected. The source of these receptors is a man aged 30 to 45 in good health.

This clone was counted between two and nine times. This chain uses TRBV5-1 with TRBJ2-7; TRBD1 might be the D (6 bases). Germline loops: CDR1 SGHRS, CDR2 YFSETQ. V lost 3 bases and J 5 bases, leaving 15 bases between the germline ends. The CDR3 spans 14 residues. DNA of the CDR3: TGCGCCAGCAGCTCCCGGGACACCAGGCACGAGCAGTACTTC. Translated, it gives CASSSRDTRHEQYF.

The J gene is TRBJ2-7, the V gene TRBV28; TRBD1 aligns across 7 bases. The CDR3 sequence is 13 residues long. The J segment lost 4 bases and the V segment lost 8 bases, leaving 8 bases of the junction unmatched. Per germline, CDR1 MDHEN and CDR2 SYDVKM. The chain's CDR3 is CASSSGTVYEQYF. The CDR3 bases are TGTGCCAGCTCGTCCGGGACAGTATACGAGCAGTACTTC. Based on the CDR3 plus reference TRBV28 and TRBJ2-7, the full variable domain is DVKVTQSSRYLVKRTGEKVFLECVQDMDHENMFWYRQDPGLGLRLIYFSYDVKMKEKGDIPEGYSVSREKKERFSLILESASTNQTSMYLCASSSGTVYEQYFGPGTRLTVT.

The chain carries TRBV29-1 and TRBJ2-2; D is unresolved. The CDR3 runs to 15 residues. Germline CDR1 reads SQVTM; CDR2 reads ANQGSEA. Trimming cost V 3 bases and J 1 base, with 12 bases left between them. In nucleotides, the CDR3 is TGCAGCGTTGACCTTAGGAAAGAGAACACCGGGGAGCTGTTTTTT. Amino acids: CSVDLRKENTGELFF.

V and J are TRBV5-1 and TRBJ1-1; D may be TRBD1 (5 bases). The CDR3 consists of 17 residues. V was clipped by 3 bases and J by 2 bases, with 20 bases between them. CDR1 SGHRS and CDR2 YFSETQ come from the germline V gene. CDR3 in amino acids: CASSSTGIGAFNTEAFF. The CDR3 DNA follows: TGCGCCAGCAGCTCGACGGGGATAGGGGCGTTTAACACTGAAGCTTTCTTT.

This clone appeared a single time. The CDR3 nucleotides are TGTGCCAGCAGCTTGGGGATCGTCGAGTACGAGCAGTACTTC. Protein product: CASSLGIVEYEQYF. The chain has TRBV5-4 and TRBJ2-7; D is unresolved. Per germline, CDR1 SGHNT and CDR2 YYREEE (reference sequence). The CDR3 sequence is 14 residues long. Trimming shortened V by 0 bases and J by 4 bases, and 11 bases separated the two germline ends.

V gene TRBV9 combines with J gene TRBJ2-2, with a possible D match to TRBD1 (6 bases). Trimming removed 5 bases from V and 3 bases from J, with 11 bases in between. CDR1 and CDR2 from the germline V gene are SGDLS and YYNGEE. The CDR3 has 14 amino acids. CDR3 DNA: TGTGCCAGCAGAGCGGACAGCGACACCGGGGAGCTGTTTTTT. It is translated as CASRADSDTGELFF.

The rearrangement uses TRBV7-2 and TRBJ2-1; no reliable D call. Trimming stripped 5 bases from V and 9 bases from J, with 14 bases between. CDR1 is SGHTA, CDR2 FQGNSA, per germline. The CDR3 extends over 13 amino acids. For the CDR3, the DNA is TGTGCCAGCAGCACCCAGGTCCCTGCTGAGCAGTTCTTC. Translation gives CASSTQVPAEQFF.

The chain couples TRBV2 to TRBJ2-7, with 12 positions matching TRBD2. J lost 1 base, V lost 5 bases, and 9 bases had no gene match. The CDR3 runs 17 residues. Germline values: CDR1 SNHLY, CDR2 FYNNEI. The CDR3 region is CASSRLAGVGFSYEQYF. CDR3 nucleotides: TGTGCCAGCAGTCGACTAGCGGGAGTTGGGTTTTCCTACGAGCAGTACTTC.

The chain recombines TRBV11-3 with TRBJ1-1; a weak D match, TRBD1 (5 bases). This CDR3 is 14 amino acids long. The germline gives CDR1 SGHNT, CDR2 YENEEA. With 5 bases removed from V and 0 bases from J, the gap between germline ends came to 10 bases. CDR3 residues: CASSPGTVNTEAFF. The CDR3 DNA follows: TGTGCCAGCAGCCCGGGGACTGTGAACACTGAAGCTTTCTTT.

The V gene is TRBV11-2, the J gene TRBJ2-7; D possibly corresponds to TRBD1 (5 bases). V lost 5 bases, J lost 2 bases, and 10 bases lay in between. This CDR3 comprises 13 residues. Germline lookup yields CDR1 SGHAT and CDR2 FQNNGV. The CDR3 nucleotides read TGTGCCAGCAGCCTTCGACAGCCCTACGAGCAGTACTTC. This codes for CASSLRQPYEQYF.

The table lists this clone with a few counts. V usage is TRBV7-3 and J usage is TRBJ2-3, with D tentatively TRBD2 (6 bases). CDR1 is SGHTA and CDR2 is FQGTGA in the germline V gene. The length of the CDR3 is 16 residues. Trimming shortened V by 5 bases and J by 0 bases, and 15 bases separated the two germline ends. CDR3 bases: TGTGCCAGCAGCCCCGAGACGGGGAGGAGCACAGATACGCAGTATTTT. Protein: CASSPETGRSTDTQYF.